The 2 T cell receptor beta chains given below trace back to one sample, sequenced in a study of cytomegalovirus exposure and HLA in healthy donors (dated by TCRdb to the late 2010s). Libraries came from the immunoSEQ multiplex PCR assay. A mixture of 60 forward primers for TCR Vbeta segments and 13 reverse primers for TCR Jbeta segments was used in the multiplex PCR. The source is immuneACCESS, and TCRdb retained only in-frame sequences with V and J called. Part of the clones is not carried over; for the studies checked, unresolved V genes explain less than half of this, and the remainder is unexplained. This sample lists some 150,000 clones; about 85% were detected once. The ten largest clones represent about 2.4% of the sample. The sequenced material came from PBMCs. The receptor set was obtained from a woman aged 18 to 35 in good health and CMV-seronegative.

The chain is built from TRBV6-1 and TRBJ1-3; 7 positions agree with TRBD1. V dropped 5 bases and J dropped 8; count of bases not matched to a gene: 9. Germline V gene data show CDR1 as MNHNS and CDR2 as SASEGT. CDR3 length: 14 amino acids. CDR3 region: CASSSTGTIYTIYF. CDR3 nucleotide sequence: TGTGCCAGCAGTTCGACAGGGACGATCTACACCATATATTTT.

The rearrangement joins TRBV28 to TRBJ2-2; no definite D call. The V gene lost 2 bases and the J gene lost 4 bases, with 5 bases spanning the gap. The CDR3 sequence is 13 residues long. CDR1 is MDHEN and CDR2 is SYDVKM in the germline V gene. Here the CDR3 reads CASSLSATGELFF. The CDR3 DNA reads TGTGCCAGCAGTTTAAGCGCCACCGGGGAGCTGTTTTTT.